This is a list of T cell receptor beta chains from one sample in a study of blood T cell repertoires in COVID-19. Repertoires were generated with immunoSEQ multiplex PCR, while TCRdb's copy carries only in-frame clones and drops some. Here the sample spans approximately 300,000 clones, around 87% being singletons. The sample taken for sequencing was PBMCs or T cells enriched from blood (not recorded which). The receptors were sampled from a woman in her twenties or thirties who had recovered from COVID-19. The CDR3 runs from the conserved cysteine through the conserved F or W. D genes are given only for firm matches. Part of the rows lack a size; the others show once, few, many or a class for expanded clones.

TRBJ2-1 | TRBV5-1 | TRBD2 | . | CASSTGTSGDEQFF | TGCGCCAGCAGCACTGGGACTAGCGGGGATGAGCAGTTCTTC
TRBJ2-7 | TRBV30 | . | . | CAWSVLYGGIEQYF | TGTGCCTGGAGTGTATTATATGGGGGGATCGAGCAGTACTTC
TRBJ1-6 | TRBV30 | . | once | CAWSPPLHF | TGTGCCTGGAGCCCTCCCCTCCACTTT
TRBJ1-2 | TRBV5-1 | TRBD1 | . | CASSMLDGTGRGYTF | TGCGCCAGCAGCATGCTGGATGGGACAGGGAGAGGCTACACCTTC
TRBJ2-1 | TRBV6-2/TRBV6-3 | . | . | CASSYSTTANEQFF | TGTGCCAGCAGTTACAGTACTACTGCCAATGAGCAGTTCTTC
TRBJ1-5 | TRBV5-1 | . | . | CASSLDLGQPQHF | TGCGCCAGCAGCTTGGACCTAGGCCAGCCCCAGCATTTT
TRBJ1-5 | TRBV5-5 | TRBD1 | . | CASSLDRGVGSNQPQHF | TGTGCCAGCAGCCTGGACAGGGGAGTTGGGAGCAATCAGCCCCAGCATTTT
TRBJ1-2 | TRBV28 | . | once | CASSLAGNGYTF | TGTGCCAGCAGTTTAGCAGGGAATGGCTACACCTTC
TRBJ1-2 | TRBV4-2 | . | . | CASSQDIGSGLGGGYTF | TGTGCCAGCAGCCAAGATATAGGCAGTGGTTTAGGCGGAGGCTACACCTTC
TRBJ1-4 | TRBV5-4 | . | . | CASSLDAGPQEKLFF | TGTGCCAGCAGCTTGGATGCCGGCCCACAGGAAAAACTGTTTTTT
TRBJ1-2 | TRBV9 | TRBD1 | once | CASSFGQGNYGYTF | TGTGCCAGCAGCTTCGGACAGGGAAACTATGGCTACACCTTC
TRBJ1-2 | TRBV5-6 | . | . | CASSLAGKVHYGYTF | TGTGCCAGCAGCTTGGCAGGGAAGGTACACTATGGCTACACCTTC
TRBJ2-7 | TRBV5-1 | TRBD2 | few | CASSLRLAGGTSYEQYF | TGCGCCAGCAGCCTCCGACTAGCGGGGGGAACTTCCTACGAGCAGTACTTC
TRBJ1-5 | TRBV6-5 | . | . | CASKEEARLRPQHF | TGTGCCAGCAAGGAGGAGGCCCGGTTAAGGCCCCAGCATTTT
TRBJ2-7 | TRBV5-5 | TRBD1 | . | CASSGRDRVHEQYF | TGTGCCAGCAGCGGCCGGGACAGGGTCCACGAGCAGTACTTC
TRBJ2-1 | TRBV10-3 | TRBD1 | . | CAISGTGSNEQFF | TGTGCCATCAGTGGGACAGGTTCCAATGAGCAGTTCTTC
TRBJ2-3 | TRBV7-6 | . | . | CASSLWAGATDTQYF | TGTGCCAGCAGCCTCTGGGCGGGGGCCACAGATACGCAGTATTTT
TRBJ1-1 | TRBV18 | TRBD1 | few | CASSPPDRYTEAFF | TGTGCCAGCTCACCTCCGGACAGGTACACTGAAGCTTTCTTT
TRBJ2-1 | TRBV4-3 | . | . | CASSQMQGRPYNEQFF | TGCGCCAGCAGCCAGATGCAGGGGCGTCCCTACAATGAGCAGTTCTTC
TRBJ1-5 | TRBV2 | TRBD1 | . | CASTTGADQPQHF | TGTGCCAGCACCACAGGGGCGGATCAGCCCCAGCATTTT
TRBJ2-7 | TRBV5-6 | TRBD1 | . | CASSRTGLSYEQYF | TGTGCCAGCAGCAGGACAGGGTTATCCTACGAGCAGTACTTC
TRBJ1-2 | TRBV30 | TRBD1 | . | CAWSVRDRTTVWKGYTF | TGTGCCTGGAGTGTACGGGACAGGACCACTGTTTGGAAAGGCTACACCTTC
TRBJ2-3 | TRBV3-1/TRBV3-2 | . | . | CASSTTRLGDTQYF | TGTGCCAGCAGTACAACCCGCCTCGGGGATACGCAGTATTTT
TRBJ2-1 | TRBV7-2 | . | . | CASSSEGRSYNEQFF | TGTGCCAGCAGCTCGGAAGGGAGATCCTACAATGAGCAGTTCTTC
TRBJ2-7 | TRBV27 | TRBD1 | . | CASSWGQGSEQYF | TGTGCCAGCAGTTGGGGACAGGGGTCCGAGCAGTACTTC
TRBJ1-5 | TRBV6-2/TRBV6-3 | . | . | CASSYSEGGQPQHF | TGTGCCAGCAGTTACTCTGAAGGAGGGCAGCCCCAGCATTTT
TRBJ1-4 | TRBV5-4 | . | many | CASSLDAINEKLFF | TGTGCCAGCAGCTTGGACGCGATTAATGAAAAACTGTTTTTT
TRBJ1-1 | TRBV9 | . | . | CASSVRATLNTEAFF | TGTGCCAGCAGTGTCAGGGCTACTCTTAACACTGAAGCTTTCTTT
TRBJ1-2 | TRBV28 | TRBD1 | . | CASSLGQVVSNYGYTF | TGTGCCAGCAGTTTAGGACAGGTCGTTTCTAACTATGGCTACACCTTC
TRBJ2-7 | TRBV7-8 | . | . | CASSWEFRDFSYEQYF | TGTGCCAGCAGCTGGGAGTTCCGGGACTTCTCCTACGAGCAGTACTTC
TRBJ1-5 | TRBV19 | TRBD1 | . | CASSIRTGVSNQPQHF | TGTGCCAGTAGTATTCGGACAGGGGTTAGCAATCAGCCCCAGCATTTT
TRBJ1-1 | TRBV6-4 | . | . | CASSANRFTEAFF | TGTGCCAGCAGCGCTAACAGGTTCACTGAAGCTTTCTTT
TRBJ1-2 | TRBV11-3 | . | . | CASSPGGGANYGYTF | TGTGCCAGCAGCCCCGGCGGGGGAGCTAACTATGGCTACACCTTC
TRBJ2-7 | TRBV15 | . | . | CATSIRDISYEQYF | TGTGCCACCAGCATCCGGGACATCTCCTACGAGCAGTACTTC
TRBJ1-2 | TRBV2 | TRBD1 | few | CASSGGQGYYGYTF | TGTGCCAGCAGTGGGGGACAGGGCTACTATGGCTACACCTTC
TRBJ1-2 | TRBV4-3 | . | . | CASSQDRTEYYGYTF | TGCGCCAGCAGCCAAGATCGCACAGAATACTATGGCTACACCTTC
TRBJ2-3 | TRBV9 | TRBD2 | once | CASSDTSVSTDTQYF | TGTGCCAGCAGCGACACTAGCGTCAGCACAGATACGCAGTATTTT
TRBJ2-2 | TRBV9 | . | . | CASTPAGGLTGELFF | TGTGCCAGCACCCCGGCCGGGGGGCTGACCGGGGAGCTGTTTTTT
TRBJ2-7 | TRBV28 | TRBD1 | . | CVTLPDRGPYEQYF | TGTGTTACTCTACCCGACAGGGGTCCCTACGAGCAGTACTTC
TRBJ2-7 | TRBV6-1 | . | . | CASSESAYEQYF | TGTGCCAGCAGTGAATCGGCCTACGAGCAGTACTTC
TRBJ1-5 | TRBV5-8 | TRBD1 | . | CASSFDRGGNQPQHF | TGTGCCAGCAGCTTCGACAGGGGTGGCAATCAGCCCCAGCATTTT
TRBJ1-4 | TRBV28 | . | . | CASSDYDRINEKLFF | TGTGCCAGCAGTGATTATGACAGGATTAATGAAAAACTGTTTTTT
TRBJ1-1 | TRBV20-1 | . | . | CSARPGVEAFF | TGCAGTGCTAGACCCGGGGTAGAAGCTTTCTTT
TRBJ2-5 | TRBV6-5 | TRBD2 | . | CASGERGGDKETQYF | TGTGCCAGCGGGGAGCGGGGGGGTGATAAAGAGACCCAGTACTTC
TRBJ1-1 | TRBV29-1 | TRBD1 | . | CSVKTGVPEAFF | TGCAGCGTAAAGACAGGGGTCCCTGAAGCTTTCTTT
TRBJ2-2 | TRBV27 | TRBD2 | once | CASSPAGVEYTGELFF | TGTGCCAGCAGTCCTGCGGGGGTGGAATACACCGGGGAGCTGTTTTTT
TRBJ1-6 | TRBV5-4 | TRBD1 | . | CASSSLPRQGRPGAPLHF | TGTGCCAGCAGCTCTTTGCCTCGACAGGGGCGACCAGGGGCACCCCTCCACTTT
TRBJ1-5 | TRBV2 | . | . | CASSEVGRLNQPQHF | TGTGCCAGCAGTGAGGTCGGCAGGCTGAATCAGCCCCAGCATTTT
TRBJ2-3 | TRBV28 | . | . | CASSRRGAGGGDTQYF | TGTGCCAGCAGTCGACGGGGGGCCGGCGGTGGAGATACGCAGTATTTT
TRBJ1-1 | TRBV19 | TRBD1 | once | CASSIDFRTGFLMNTEAFF | TGTGCCAGTAGTATAGATTTCCGGACAGGGTTCCTTATGAACACTGAAGCTTTCTTT
TRBJ1-2 | TRBV19 | TRBD1 | . | CASSPGQGVGYTF | TGTGCCAGTAGCCCGGGACAGGGGGTTGGCTACACCTTC
TRBJ1-2 | TRBV5-1 | TRBD1 | few | CASSLQGANYGYTF | TGCGCCAGCAGCTTACAGGGGGCAAACTATGGCTACACCTTC